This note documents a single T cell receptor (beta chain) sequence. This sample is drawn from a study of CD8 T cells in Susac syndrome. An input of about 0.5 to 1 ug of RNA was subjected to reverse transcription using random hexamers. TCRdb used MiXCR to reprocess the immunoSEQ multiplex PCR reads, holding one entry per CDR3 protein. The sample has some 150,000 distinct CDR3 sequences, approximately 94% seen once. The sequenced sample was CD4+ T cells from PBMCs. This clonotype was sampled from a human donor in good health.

CDR3 sequence reads: CASSSGDSGTDTQYF. CDR3 nucleotide sequence: TGTGCCAGCAGTTCAGGGGACAGCGGCACAGATACGCAGTATTTT. This sequence joins TRBV6-5 and TRBJ2-3, with TRBD1 matching over 7 bases. Trimming removed 4 bases from V and 1 base from J; junction bases left unmatched: 5. This CDR3 region has 15 residues. In germline, CDR1 is MNHEY, CDR2 SVGAGI.